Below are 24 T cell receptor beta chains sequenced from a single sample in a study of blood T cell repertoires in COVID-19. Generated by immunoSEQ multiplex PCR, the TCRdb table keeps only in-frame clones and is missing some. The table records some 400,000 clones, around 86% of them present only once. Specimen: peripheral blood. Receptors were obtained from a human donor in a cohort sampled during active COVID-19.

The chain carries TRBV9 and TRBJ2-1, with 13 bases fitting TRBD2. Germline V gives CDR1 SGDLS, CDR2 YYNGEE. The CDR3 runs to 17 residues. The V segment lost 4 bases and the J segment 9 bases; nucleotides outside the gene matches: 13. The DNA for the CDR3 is TGTGCCAGCAGCTCCGAGGGTACTAGCGGGGGGGCGCGTGAGCAGTTCTTC. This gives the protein CASSSEGTSGGAREQFF. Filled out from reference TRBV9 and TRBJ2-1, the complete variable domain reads DSGVTQTPKHLITATGQRVTLRCSPRSGDLSVYWYQQSLDQGLQFLIQYYNGEERAKGNILERFSAQQFPDLHSELNLSSLELGDSALYFCASSSEGTSGGAREQFFGPGTRLTVL.

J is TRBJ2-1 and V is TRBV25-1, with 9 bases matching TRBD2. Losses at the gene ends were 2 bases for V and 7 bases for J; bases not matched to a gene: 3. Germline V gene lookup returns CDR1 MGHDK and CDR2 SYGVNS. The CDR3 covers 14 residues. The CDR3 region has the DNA TGTGCCAGCAGTGAAAGCGGGGGGCGGAATGAGCAGTTCTTC. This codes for CASSESGGRNEQFF. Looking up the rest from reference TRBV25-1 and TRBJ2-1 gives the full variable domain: EADIYQTPRYLVIGTGKKITLECSQTMGHDKMYWYQQDPGMELHLIHYSYGVNSTEKGDLSSESTVSRIRTEHFPLTLESARPSHTSQYLCASSESGGRNEQFFGPGTRLTVL.

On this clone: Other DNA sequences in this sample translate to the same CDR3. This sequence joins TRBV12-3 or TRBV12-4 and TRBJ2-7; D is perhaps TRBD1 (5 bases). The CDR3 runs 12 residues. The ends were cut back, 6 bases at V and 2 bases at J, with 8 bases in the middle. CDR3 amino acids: CASSSGTYEQYF. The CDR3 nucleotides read TGTGCCAGCAGCTCAGGGACCTACGAGCAGTACTTC.

The CDR3 bases are TGTGCCAGGATGGAGGGACAGGACACTGAAGCTTTCTTT. As protein: CARMEGQDTEAFF. The chain is built from TRBV2 and TRBJ1-1; 8 bases are a match to TRBD1. This CDR3 is built from 13 residues. V shed 9 bases, J shed 3 bases, and the junction held 6 bases outside the gene matches. Per germline, CDR1 SNHLY and CDR2 FYNNEI.

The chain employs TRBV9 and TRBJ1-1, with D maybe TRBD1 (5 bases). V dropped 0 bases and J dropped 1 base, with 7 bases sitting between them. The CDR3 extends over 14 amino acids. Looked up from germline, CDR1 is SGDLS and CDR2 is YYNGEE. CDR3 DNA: TGTGCCAGCAGCGTAGTCGACAGGAACACTGAAGCTTTCTTT. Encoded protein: CASSVVDRNTEAFF.

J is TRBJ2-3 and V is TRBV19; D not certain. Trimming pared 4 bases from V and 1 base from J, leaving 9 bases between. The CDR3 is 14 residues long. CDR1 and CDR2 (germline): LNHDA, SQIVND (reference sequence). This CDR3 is CASSTSSGTDTQYF. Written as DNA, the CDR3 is TGTGCCAGTAGTACGAGTTCGGGCACAGATACGCAGTATTTT.

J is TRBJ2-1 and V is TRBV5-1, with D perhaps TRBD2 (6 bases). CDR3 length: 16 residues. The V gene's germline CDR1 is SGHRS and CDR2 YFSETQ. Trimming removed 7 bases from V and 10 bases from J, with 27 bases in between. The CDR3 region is CASSSPDYGTQREQFF. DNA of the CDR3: TGCGCCAGCTCTTCGCCGGACTACGGGACTCAAAGGGAGCAGTTCTTC. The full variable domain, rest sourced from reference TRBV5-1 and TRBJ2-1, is KAGVTQTPRYLIKTRGQQVTLSCSPISGHRSVSWYQQTPGQGLQFLFEYFSETQRNKGNFPGRFSGRQFSNSRSEMNVSTLELGDSALYLCASSSPDYGTQREQFFGPGTRLTVL.

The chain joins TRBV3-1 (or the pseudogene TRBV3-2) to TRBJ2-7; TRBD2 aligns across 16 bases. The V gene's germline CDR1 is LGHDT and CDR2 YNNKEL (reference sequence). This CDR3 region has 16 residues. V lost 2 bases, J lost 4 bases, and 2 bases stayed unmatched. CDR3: CASSQLGLAGGYEQYF. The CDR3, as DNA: TGTGCCAGCAGCCAACTGGGACTAGCGGGGGGGTACGAGCAGTACTTC.

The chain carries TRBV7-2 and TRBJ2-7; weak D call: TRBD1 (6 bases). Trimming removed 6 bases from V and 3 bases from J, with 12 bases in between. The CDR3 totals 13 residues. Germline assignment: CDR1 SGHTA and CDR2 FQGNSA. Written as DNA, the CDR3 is TGTGCCAGCAGACCAACAGGGAACTACGAGCAGTACTTC. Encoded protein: CASRPTGNYEQYF.

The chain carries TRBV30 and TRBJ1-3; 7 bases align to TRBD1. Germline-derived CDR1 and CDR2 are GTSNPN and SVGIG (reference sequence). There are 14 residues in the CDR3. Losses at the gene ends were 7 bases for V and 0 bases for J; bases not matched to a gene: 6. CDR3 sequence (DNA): TGTGCCTTCGACAGGGACCTCTCTGGAAACACCATATATTTT. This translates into CAFDRDLSGNTIYF.

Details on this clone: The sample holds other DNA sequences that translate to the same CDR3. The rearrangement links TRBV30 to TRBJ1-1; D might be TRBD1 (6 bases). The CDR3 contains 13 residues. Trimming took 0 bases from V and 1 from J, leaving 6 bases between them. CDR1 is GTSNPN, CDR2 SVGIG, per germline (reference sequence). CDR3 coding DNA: TGTGCCTGGAGTGTAGGGGGGAACACTGAAGCTTTCTTT. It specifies CAWSVGGNTEAFF.

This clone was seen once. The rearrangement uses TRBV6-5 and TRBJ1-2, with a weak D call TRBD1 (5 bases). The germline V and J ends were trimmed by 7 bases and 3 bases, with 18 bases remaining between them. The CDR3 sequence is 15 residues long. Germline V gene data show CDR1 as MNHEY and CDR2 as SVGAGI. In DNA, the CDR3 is TGTGCCAGCACCCGAAGAGGCAGGGAATACTATGGCTACACCTTC. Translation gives CASTRRGREYYGYTF.

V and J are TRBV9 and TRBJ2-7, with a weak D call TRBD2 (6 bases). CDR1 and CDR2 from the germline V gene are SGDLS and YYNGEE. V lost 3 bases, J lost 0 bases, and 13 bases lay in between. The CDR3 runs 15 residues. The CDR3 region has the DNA TGTGCCAGCAGCGCTAGCGTGCTAACCTCCTACGAGCAGTACTTC. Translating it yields CASSASVLTSYEQYF.

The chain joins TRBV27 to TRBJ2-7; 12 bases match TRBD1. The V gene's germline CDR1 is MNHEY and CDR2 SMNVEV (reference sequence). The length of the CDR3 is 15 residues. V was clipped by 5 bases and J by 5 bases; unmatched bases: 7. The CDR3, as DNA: TGTGCCAGCAGTCTTTTGGGACAGGGGGCGAACGAGCAGTACTTC. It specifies CASSLLGQGANEQYF.

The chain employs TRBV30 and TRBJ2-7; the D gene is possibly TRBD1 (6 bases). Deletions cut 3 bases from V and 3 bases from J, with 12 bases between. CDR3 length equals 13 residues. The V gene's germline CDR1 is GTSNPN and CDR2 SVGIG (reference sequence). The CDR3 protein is CAWRNRALYEQYF. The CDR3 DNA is TGTGCCTGGAGGAACAGGGCCCTCTACGAGCAGTACTTC.

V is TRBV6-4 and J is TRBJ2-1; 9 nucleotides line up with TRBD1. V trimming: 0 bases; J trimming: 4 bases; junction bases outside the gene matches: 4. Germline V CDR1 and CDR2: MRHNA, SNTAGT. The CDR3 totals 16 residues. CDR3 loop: CASSDSGTGSYNEQFF. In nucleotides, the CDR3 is TGTGCCAGCAGTGACTCGGGGACAGGGTCGTACAATGAGCAGTTCTTC.

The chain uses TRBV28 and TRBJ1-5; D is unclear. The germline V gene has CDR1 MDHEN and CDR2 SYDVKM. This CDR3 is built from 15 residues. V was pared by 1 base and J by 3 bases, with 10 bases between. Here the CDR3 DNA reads TGTGCCAGCAGTTTATCCCGAACATTCAATCAGCCCCAGCATTTT. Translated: CASSLSRTFNQPQHF. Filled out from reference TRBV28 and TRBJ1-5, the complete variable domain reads DVKVTQSSRYLVKRTGEKVFLECVQDMDHENMFWYRQDPGLGLRLIYFSYDVKMKEKGDIPEGYSVSREKKERFSLILESASTNQTSMYLCASSLSRTFNQPQHFGDGTRLSIL.

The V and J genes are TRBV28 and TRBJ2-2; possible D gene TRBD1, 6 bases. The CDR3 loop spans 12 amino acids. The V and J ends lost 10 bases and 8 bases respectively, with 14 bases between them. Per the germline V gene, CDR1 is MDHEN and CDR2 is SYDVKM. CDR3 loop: CAIQGSPGELFF. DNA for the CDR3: TGTGCCATTCAGGGGTCTCCGGGGGAGCTGTTTTTT.

DNA for the CDR3: TGTGCCAGCAGTTTTTTAGGTGGGGAGGATGAGCAGTTCTTC. This translates into CASSFLGGEDEQFF. This sequence joins TRBV27 and TRBJ2-1, with a possible D match to TRBD2 (6 bases). The CDR3 runs 14 residues. In germline, CDR1 is MNHEY, CDR2 SMNVEV (reference sequence). The V gene lost 3 bases and the J gene lost 8 bases, with 14 bases spanning the gap.

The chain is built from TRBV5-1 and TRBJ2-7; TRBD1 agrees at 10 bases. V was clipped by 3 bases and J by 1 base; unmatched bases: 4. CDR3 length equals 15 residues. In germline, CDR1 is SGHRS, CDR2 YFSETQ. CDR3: CASSYGQGVSYEQYF. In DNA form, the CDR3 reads TGCGCCAGCAGCTATGGACAGGGGGTTTCCTACGAGCAGTACTTC.

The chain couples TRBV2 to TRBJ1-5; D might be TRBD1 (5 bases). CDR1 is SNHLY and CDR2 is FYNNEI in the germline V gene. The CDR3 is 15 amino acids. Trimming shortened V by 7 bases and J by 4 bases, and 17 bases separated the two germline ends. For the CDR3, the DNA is TGTGCCAGCACCCCGGGACTTCAGGGTAATCAGCCCCAGCATTTT. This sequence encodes CASTPGLQGNQPQHF. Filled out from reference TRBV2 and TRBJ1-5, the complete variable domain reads EPEVTQTPSHQVTQMGQEVILRCVPISNHLYFYWYRQILGQKVEFLVSFYNNEISEKSEIFDDQFSVERPDGSNFTLKIRSTKLEDSAMYFCASTPGLQGNQPQHFGDGTRLSIL.

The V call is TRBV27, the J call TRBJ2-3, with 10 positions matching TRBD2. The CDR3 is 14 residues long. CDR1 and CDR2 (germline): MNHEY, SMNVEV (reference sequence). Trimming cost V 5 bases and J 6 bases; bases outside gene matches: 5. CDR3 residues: CASSVSGRWDTQYF. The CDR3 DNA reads TGTGCCAGCAGTGTTAGCGGGAGGTGGGATACGCAGTATTTT.

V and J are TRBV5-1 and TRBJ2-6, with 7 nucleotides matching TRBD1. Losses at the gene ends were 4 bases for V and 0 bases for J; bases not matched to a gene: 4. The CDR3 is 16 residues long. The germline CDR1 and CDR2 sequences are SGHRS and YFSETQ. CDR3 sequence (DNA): TGCGCCAGCAGCATACAGGGGTACTCTGGGGCCAACGTCCTGACTTTC. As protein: CASSIQGYSGANVLTF. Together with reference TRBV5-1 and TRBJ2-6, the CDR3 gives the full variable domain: KAGVTQTPRYLIKTRGQQVTLSCSPISGHRSVSWYQQTPGQGLQFLFEYFSETQRNKGNFPGRFSGRQFSNSRSEMNVSTLELGDSALYLCASSIQGYSGANVLTFGAGSRLTVL.

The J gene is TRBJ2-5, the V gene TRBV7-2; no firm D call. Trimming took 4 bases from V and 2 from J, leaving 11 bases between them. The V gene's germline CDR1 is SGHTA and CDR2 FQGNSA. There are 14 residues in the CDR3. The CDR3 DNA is TGTGCCAGCAGCTCCGCCTGGCGGCAAGAGACCCAGTACTTC. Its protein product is CASSSAWRQETQYF. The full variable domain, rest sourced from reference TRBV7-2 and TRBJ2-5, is GAGVSQSPSNKVTEKGKDVELRCDPISGHTALYWYRQSLGQGLEFLIYFQGNSAPDKSGLPSDRFSAERTGGSVSTLTIQRTQQEDSAVYLCASSSAWRQETQYFGPGTRLLVL.